One sample yielded the 19 T cell receptor beta chains listed below, sequenced in a study of T-cell reconstitution after alpha-beta-depleted transplantation in children. As it was prepared, the TCRbeta library received unique molecular identifiers. TCRdb recomputed calls from the PCR reads with MiXCR, one row per CDR3 protein. The data contain some 520,000 distinct CDR3 sequences, about 31% of them singletons. The sample consisted of PBMCs from the stem cell graft donor, taken from the stem cell graft. These receptor sequences come from a human donor who donated a stem cell graft to a child with aplastic anemia.

This clonotype was detected a few times. The chain employs TRBV6-1 and TRBJ1-1; no definite D call. The CDR3 length is 14 residues. Trimming pared 4 bases from V and 1 base from J, leaving 10 bases between. In germline, CDR1 is MNHNS, CDR2 SASEGT. The CDR3 region has the DNA TGTGCCAGCAGTGGCTTGGCCCAGAACACTGAAGCTTTCTTT. Its translation: CASSGLAQNTEAFF.

The rearrangement uses TRBV7-9 and TRBJ1-1; TRBD1 agrees at 8 bases. Germline V gene data show CDR1 as SEHNR and CDR2 as FQNEAQ (reference sequence). The J segment lost 7 bases and the V segment lost 4 bases, leaving 8 bases of the junction unmatched. This CDR3 contains 14 residues. CDR3 loop: CASSWSTGGNEAFF. In DNA form, the CDR3 reads TGTGCCAGCAGCTGGAGTACAGGGGGAAATGAAGCTTTCTTT.

This clonotype was seen a few times. This chain links TRBV20-1 with TRBJ1-1; TRBD1 might be the D (6 bases). CDR1 DFQATT and CDR2 SNEGSKA come from the germline V gene (reference sequence). CDR3 size: 16 residues. Trimming took 0 bases from V and 1 from J, leaving 15 bases between them. CDR3 sequence: CSARDPLQGRNTEAFF. For the CDR3, the DNA is TGCAGTGCTAGAGACCCACTACAGGGTCGGAACACTGAAGCTTTCTTT.

The rearrangement uses TRBV7-2 and TRBJ1-6, with D perhaps matching TRBD1 (6 bases). The CDR3 sequence is 16 residues long. The V and J ends lost 7 bases and 9 bases respectively, with 22 bases between them. Germline CDR1 is SGHTA and CDR2 is FQGNSA. CDR3 amino acids: CASNHYKGVRSSPLHF. CDR3 nucleotides: TGTGCCAGCAACCACTACAAGGGGGTGAGGAGTTCACCCCTCCACTTT.

The chain employs TRBV20-1 and TRBJ1-5; D is uncertain. Looked up from germline, CDR1 is DFQATT and CDR2 is SNEGSKA (reference sequence). V gave up 5 bases and J gave up 1 base, with 9 bases separating them. This CDR3 has 13 amino acids. The DNA of the CDR3 is TGCAGTGCTCGAATTGACAGCAATCAGCCCCAGCATTTT. This encodes CSARIDSNQPQHF.

This chain uses TRBV12-3 or TRBV12-4 with TRBJ1-2, with TRBD1 as a possible D gene (5 bases). The length of the CDR3 is 16 residues. V was pared by 6 bases and J by 0 bases, with 17 bases between. The CDR3 loop is CASRGVLTHPNYGYTF. The CDR3 nucleotides are TGTGCCAGCAGGGGGGTCTTGACACACCCTAACTATGGCTACACCTTC.

The rearrangement joins TRBV11-1 to TRBJ2-7; 7 bases fit TRBD2. Germline V gene data show CDR1 as SGHAT and CDR2 as FQDESV (reference sequence). The CDR3 is 19 residues long. With 1 base clipped from V and 1 base from J, the junction kept 16 bases outside the gene matches. The CDR3 sequence is CASSLVGREAAGSSYEQYF. CDR3 in DNA: TGTGCCAGCAGCTTAGTGGGTCGGGAAGCAGCGGGGTCGTCCTACGAGCAGTACTTC. Full variable domain (remainder filled in from reference TRBV11-1 and TRBJ2-7): EAEVAQSPRYKITEKSQAVAFWCDPISGHATLYWYRQILGQGPELLVQFQDESVVDDSQLPKDRFSAERLKGVDSTLKIQPAELGDSAMYLCASSLVGREAAGSSYEQYFGPGTRLTVT.

The rearrangement uses TRBV10-3 and TRBJ1-1, with a possible D match to TRBD1 (6 bases). The CDR3 runs to 18 residues. From germline, CDR1 is ENHRY and CDR2 SYGVKD. Between the trimmed V and J ends, which lost 4 bases and 1 base, there was a span of 22 bases. In nucleotides, the CDR3 is TGTGCCATCAGTGGATCAGCACACCTTGACAGGAAGAACACTGAAGCTTTCTTT. This sequence encodes CAISGSAHLDRKNTEAFF.

This clonotype was seen a few times. The chain couples TRBV7-9 to TRBJ1-1; D is perhaps TRBD1 (5 bases). CDR3 length equals 15 residues. Germline CDR1 and CDR2: SEHNR and FQNEAQ (reference sequence). V lost 4 bases, J lost 0 bases, and 12 bases lay in between. For the CDR3, the DNA is TGTGCCAGCAGCTCCACTCAGGGCCTGAACACTGAAGCTTTCTTT. Translated, it gives CASSSTQGLNTEAFF.

CDR3 residues: CASTPSGMANEKLFF. The CDR3 DNA reads as TGTGCCAGCACTCCTTCGGGGATGGCAAATGAAAAACTGTTTTTT. The J gene is TRBJ1-4, the V gene TRBV12-3 or TRBV12-4; no firm D call. The CDR3 contains 15 residues. V was clipped by 7 bases and J by 5 bases, with 17 bases between them.

This chain links TRBV10-3 with TRBJ2-5; 8 bases fit TRBD1. With 4 bases clipped from V and 5 bases from J, the junction kept 6 bases outside the gene matches. Per the germline V gene, CDR1 is ENHRY and CDR2 is SYGVKD. The CDR3 totals 14 residues. The DNA of the CDR3 is TGTGCCATCAGTGCAGGGGGCTTGCGGGAGACCCAGTACTTC. The encoded protein is CAISAGGLRETQYF.

V and J are TRBV5-1 and TRBJ2-3; D is possibly TRBD2 (6 bases). Germline V lookup: CDR1 SGHRS, CDR2 YFSETQ. Trimming shortened V by 0 bases and J by 1 base, and 12 bases separated the two germline ends. This CDR3 is built from 16 residues. The CDR3 region has the DNA TGCGCCAGCAGCTTGGCGGCGTCGGGGGGCACAGATACGCAGTATTTT. This encodes CASSLAASGGTDTQYF.

The J gene is TRBJ1-3, the V gene TRBV29-1; perhaps TRBD1 as D (5 bases). The CDR3 spans 14 residues. Germline lookup yields CDR1 SQVTM and CDR2 ANQGSEA. Trimming left V 3 bases short and J 2 bases short, with 11 bases between. The CDR3 DNA reads as TGCAGCGTTGATGAGGGACGAACTGGAAACACCATATATTTT. Translation gives CSVDEGRTGNTIYF.

The chain has TRBV12-3 or TRBV12-4 and TRBJ2-7, with 7 bases matching TRBD1. The CDR3 spans 15 residues. Trimming removed 5 bases from V and 6 bases from J; junction bases left unmatched: 13. CDR3 coding DNA: TGTGCCAGCAGTCACCGGGACAGTCGTCCGCTCGAGCAGTACTTC. It codes for CASSHRDSRPLEQYF.

This clonotype appeared a few times. The V gene is TRBV12-3 or TRBV12-4, the J gene TRBJ2-7; either TRBD1 or TRBD2 may fit D (5 bases each). The length of the CDR3 is 14 residues. Trimming took off 6 bases at V and 4 bases at J, with 16 bases between the two ends. CDR3 sequence (DNA): TGTGCCAGCAGGCATTCCGGGGCCCGATACGAGCAGTACTTC. This encodes CASRHSGARYEQYF.

This clonotype was seen repeatedly, ten times or more. The gene calls are TRBV5-1 and TRBJ2-5, with 9 nucleotides matching TRBD1. Germline CDR1 and CDR2: SGHRS and YFSETQ. This CDR3 is 15 amino acids long. The V and J ends lost 5 bases and 1 base, in that order; junction bases with no gene match: 6. CDR3 coding DNA: TGCGCCAGCAGTTGGGGGACAGGGCTCCAAGAGACCCAGTACTTC. Amino acids: CASSWGTGLQETQYF. The variable domain in full, completed from reference TRBV5-1 and TRBJ2-5, reads KAGVTQTPRYLIKTRGQQVTLSCSPISGHRSVSWYQQTPGQGLQFLFEYFSETQRNKGNFPGRFSGRQFSNSRSEMNVSTLELGDSALYLCASSWGTGLQETQYFGPGTRLLVL.

This chain's CDR3 is CASSHTQDNYGYTF. The CDR3 nucleotides are TGTGCCAGCTCCCACACACAGGATAACTATGGCTACACCTTC. The chain carries TRBV18 and TRBJ1-2, with a tentative D call TRBD1 (5 bases). Germline CDR1 KGHSH, CDR2 LQKENI. V was trimmed by 6 bases and J by 1 base, leaving 12 bases between them. The CDR3 contains 14 residues.

The chain recombines TRBV12-3 or TRBV12-4 with TRBJ1-2, with D tentatively TRBD1 (6 bases). Trimming took off 6 bases at V and 6 bases at J, with 20 bases between the two ends. The CDR3 length is 15 residues. The CDR3 reads CASSYDTGDIDGYTF. The CDR3 bases are TGTGCCAGCAGCTACGATACGGGGGACATTGATGGCTACACCTTC.

This clonotype was seen a handful of times. Here the CDR3 reads CASSLVPAGGTTDTQYF. In DNA, the CDR3 is TGTGCCAGCAGCTTAGTCCCCGCAGGGGGTACCACAGATACGCAGTATTTT. V is TRBV7-8 and J is TRBJ2-3; 7 bases are a match to TRBD1. The germline gives CDR1 SGHVS, CDR2 FQNEAQ. The V and J ends lost 1 base and 2 bases, in that order; junction bases with no gene match: 9. The CDR3 runs 17 residues.